This entry lists 29 T cell receptor beta chains sequenced from one sample in a study of beta chain features in type 1 diabetes. Their antigen targets remain unknown. The whole isolated RNA underwent reverse transcription, so sequencing captured expressed TCRB transcripts. Libraries were prepared by immunoSEQ multiplex PCR; TCRdb keeps only in-frame clonotypes and omits some of them. The sample shows about 340,000 clones, about a tenth of them seen only once. Study-level findings and limits: Among patients with Type 1 diabetes, TCRB CDR3s were moderately but significantly shorter in every one of the four CD4+ subsets.

Sequenced input: central memory CD4+ T cells from blood. The receptors shown here come from a man aged 30 to 39 with type 1 diabetes.

This clone turned up a few times. This chain connects TRBV7-2 to TRBJ2-5; D unclear. Germline V gene lookup returns CDR1 SGHTA and CDR2 FQGNSA. Trimming stripped 3 bases from V and 2 bases from J, with 10 bases between. The CDR3 loop spans 14 amino acids. The CDR3 DNA is TGTGCCAGCAGCTTCGGGCTAGGGCAAGAGACCCAGTACTTC. Its translation is CASSFGLGQETQYF.

This clone has more than one count but fewer than ten. The sample carries other DNA sequences with the same CDR3. The chain employs TRBV9 and TRBJ1-1; D is possibly TRBD1 (5 bases). Trimming shortened V by 2 bases and J by 0 bases, and 11 bases separated the two germline ends. This CDR3 has 15 residues. CDR1 SGDLS and CDR2 YYNGEE come from the germline V gene. The CDR3 nucleotides read TGTGCCAGCAGCGTGGGAGGGGCTATGAACACTGAAGCTTTCTTT. The encoded protein is CASSVGGAMNTEAFF.

Ten or more counts support this clone. This chain connects TRBV6-6 to TRBJ2-1; the match to TRBD2 covers 8 bases. Germline loops: CDR1 MNHNY, CDR2 SVGAGI (reference sequence). The CDR3 contains 14 residues. Trimming removed 5 bases from V and 3 bases from J; junction bases left unmatched: 3. The CDR3 reads CASSPREGYNEQFF. As DNA, the CDR3 is TGTGCCAGCAGTCCCCGGGAGGGCTACAATGAGCAGTTCTTC.

The chain is built from TRBV28 and TRBJ2-3, with D perhaps TRBD2 (6 bases). The CDR3 length is 15 residues. The germline V gene encodes CDR1 MDHEN and CDR2 SYDVKM. The germline V and J ends were trimmed by 3 bases and 1 base, with 11 bases remaining between them. CDR3: CASSFSGDGTDTQYF. The CDR3 DNA follows: TGTGCCAGCAGTTTTTCGGGGGACGGCACAGATACGCAGTATTTT.

This clone was counted only a few times. This chain connects TRBV5-6 to TRBJ2-5; D ambiguous. Trimming took off 7 bases at V and 4 bases at J, with 17 bases between the two ends. Germline V gene lookup returns CDR1 SGHDT and CDR2 YYEEEE. The CDR3 is 14 amino acids. CDR3 loop: CASQEIVGSETQYF. The CDR3 coding sequence is TGTGCCAGCCAAGAGATAGTCGGATCAGAGACCCAGTACTTC.

A few counts support this clone. The chain combines TRBV11-2 with TRBJ2-3, with D possibly TRBD1 on 5 matching bases. The CDR3 spans 14 residues. The V gene lost 0 bases and the J gene lost 5 bases, with 9 bases spanning the gap. Germline V lookup: CDR1 SGHAT, CDR2 FQNNGV. Here the CDR3 reads CASSLDLRVDTQYF. DNA for the CDR3: TGTGCCAGCAGCTTAGATCTCAGGGTAGATACGCAGTATTTT.

This rearrangement joins TRBV6-5 to TRBJ1-6, with a possible D match to TRBD1 (6 bases). Trimming stripped 6 bases from V and 9 bases from J, with 9 bases between. The germline CDR1 and CDR2 sequences are MNHEY and SVGAGI. The CDR3 loop spans 12 amino acids. The CDR3 nucleotides are TGTGCCAGCAGCCTACAGGGTTCACCCCTCCACTTT. It specifies CASSLQGSPLHF.

This clone was found a few times. The J gene is TRBJ1-3, the V gene TRBV7-2; possibly TRBD1 for D (5 bases). This CDR3 region has 15 residues. The germline CDR1 and CDR2 sequences are SGHTA and FQGNSA. Trimming took off 5 bases at V and 6 bases at J, with 17 bases between the two ends. The CDR3 spells CASSPLGALLNTIYF. For the CDR3, the DNA is TGTGCCAGCAGCCCACTAGGGGCCTTATTAAACACCATATATTTT.

The V call is TRBV5-6, the J call TRBJ1-1; D remains unclear. Germline V gives CDR1 SGHDT, CDR2 YYEEEE. CDR3 size: 13 residues. V was shortened by 3 bases and J by 2 bases, with 8 bases between the two germline ends. The DNA for the CDR3 is TGTGCCAGCAGCTATTCCCTTAACACTGAAGCTTTCTTT. Translation gives CASSYSLNTEAFF. The full variable domain, rest sourced from reference TRBV5-6 and TRBJ1-1, is DAGVTQSPTHLIKTRGQQVTLRCSPKSGHDTVSWYQQALGQGPQFIFQYYEEEERQRGNFPDRFSGHQFPNYSSELNVNALLLGDSALYLCASSYSLNTEAFFGQGTRLTVV.

J is TRBJ1-1 and V is TRBV2; D unresolved. The CDR3 loop spans 14 amino acids. Germline V gene data show CDR1 as SNHLY and CDR2 as FYNNEI. V was pared by 6 bases and J by 1 base, with 12 bases between. The CDR3 sequence is CASRFDPGNTEAFF. The CDR3 coding sequence is TGTGCCAGCAGGTTCGACCCAGGGAACACTGAAGCTTTCTTT.

The chain links TRBV6-1 to TRBJ2-3, with D perhaps matching TRBD1 (5 bases). The germline CDR1 and CDR2 sequences are MNHNS and SASEGT. V lost 5 bases and J 1 base, leaving 13 bases between the germline ends. The CDR3 is 15 amino acids. CDR3 region: CASSMTAIRTDTQYF. The CDR3 nucleotides are TGTGCCAGCAGTATGACAGCAATTCGCACAGATACGCAGTATTTT.

This clone was detected many times. The V call is TRBV4-3, the J call TRBJ1-2; 7 nucleotides line up with TRBD1. The CDR3 spans 15 residues. CDR1 and CDR2 from the germline V gene are LGHNA and YSLEER. V trimming: 1 base; J trimming: 0 bases; junction bases outside the gene matches: 2. The CDR3 sequence is CASSQAGTANYGYTF. In DNA form, the CDR3 reads TGCGCCAGCAGCCAAGCCGGGACAGCTAACTATGGCTACACCTTC.

The chain uses TRBV7-2 and TRBJ2-2; TRBD2 agrees at 8 bases. With V trimmed by 3 bases and J by 3 bases, 6 bases remained unmatched. The CDR3 runs to 16 residues. Germline CDR1 is SGHTA and CDR2 is FQGNSA. This CDR3 is CASSLMSGGDTGELFF. The CDR3 nucleotides read TGTGCCAGCAGCTTGATGAGCGGGGGAGACACCGGGGAGCTGTTTTTT. The variable domain in full, completed from reference TRBV7-2 and TRBJ2-2, reads GAGVSQSPSNKVTEKGKDVELRCDPISGHTALYWYRQSLGQGLEFLIYFQGNSAPDKSGLPSDRFSAERTGGSVSTLTIQRTQQEDSAVYLCASSLMSGGDTGELFFGEGSRLTVL.

This clone was observed a handful of times. The rearrangement uses TRBV6-6 and TRBJ1-4, with a tentative D call TRBD1 (5 bases). This CDR3 has 13 residues. V was cut by 6 bases and J by 6 bases, with 11 bases left in between. Germline-derived CDR1 and CDR2 are MNHNY and SVGAGI (reference sequence). The CDR3: CASRVGADEKLFF. CDR3 in DNA: TGTGCCAGCAGAGTCGGGGCTGATGAAAAACTGTTTTTT.

The sample holds a few counts of this clone. The chain combines TRBV7-9 with TRBJ2-1; D remains unclear. V was trimmed by 2 bases and J by 9 bases, leaving 8 bases between them. Germline CDR1 and CDR2: SEHNR and FQNEAQ (reference sequence). This CDR3 has 12 residues. CDR3 region: CASSLTLTEQFF. The CDR3, as DNA: TGTGCCAGCAGCTTAACTCTGACTGAGCAGTTCTTC. The whole variable domain, remainder taken from reference TRBV7-9 and TRBJ2-1, is DTGVSQNPRHKITKRGQNVTFRCDPISEHNRLYWYRQTLGQGPEFLTYFQNEAQLEKSRLLSDRFSAERPKGSFSTLEIQRTEQGDSAMYLCASSLTLTEQFFGPGTRLTVL.

This clone was seen many times. The chain links TRBV27 to TRBJ2-7; possibly TRBD2 for D (6 bases). The CDR3 consists of 17 residues. V was shortened by 6 bases and J by 4 bases, with 25 bases between the two germline ends. Germline V gene lookup returns CDR1 MNHEY and CDR2 SMNVEV (reference sequence). Here the CDR3 reads CASRSAGRTTIRYEQYF. The CDR3 DNA sequence: TGTGCCAGCAGATCGGCGGGGCGGACGACTATAAGGTACGAGCAGTACTTC.

The chain carries TRBV5-5 and TRBJ2-3; D may be TRBD1 (5 bases). V gave up 0 bases and J gave up 6 bases, with 17 bases separating them. This CDR3 has 16 amino acids. In germline, CDR1 is SGHKS, CDR2 YYEKEE (reference sequence). This chain's CDR3 is CASSLALQGPSDTQYF. In DNA form, the CDR3 reads TGTGCCAGCAGCTTGGCCTTGCAGGGCCCCTCGGATACGCAGTATTTT.

In this sample, this clone turned up a few times. The chain has TRBV9 and TRBJ1-4; the match to TRBD1 covers 10 bases. V shed 3 bases and J 8 bases; nucleotides not matched to a gene: 4. The length of the CDR3 is 14 residues. Per the germline V gene, CDR1 is SGDLS and CDR2 is YYNGEE. Here the CDR3 DNA reads TGTGCCAGCAGCGGGACAGGGGGGCAGGAAAAACTGTTTTTT. Translated, it gives CASSGTGGQEKLFF.

This clone has a count of ten or more. V usage is TRBV14 and J usage is TRBJ2-2; D is unresolved. Germline V CDR1 and CDR2: SGHDN, FVKESK. V was clipped by 4 bases and J by 6 bases, with 15 bases between them. The CDR3 runs 15 residues. As DNA, the CDR3 is TGTGCCAGCAGCCTACAGCCCCTTGGGGCCGGGGAGCTGTTTTTT. Translating it yields CASSLQPLGAGELFF.

This clone was seen only a few times. The CDR3 DNA follows: TGCGCCCCGGTCGGACAAGAGACCCAGTACTTC. Protein: CAPVGQETQYF. The rearrangement uses TRBV5-1 and TRBJ2-5, with unresolved D. Trimming took 10 bases from V and 2 from J, leaving 9 bases between them. The germline V gene encodes CDR1 SGHRS and CDR2 YFSETQ. CDR3 length: 11 residues.

This clone was detected only a few times. This chain links TRBV27 with TRBJ1-2; possibly TRBD1 for D (6 bases). Germline assignment: CDR1 MNHEY and CDR2 SMNVEV (reference sequence). Trimming cost V 5 bases and J 6 bases, with 13 bases left between them. The CDR3 runs to 13 residues. This chain's CDR3 is CASSATGIHGYTF. CDR3 nucleotide sequence: TGTGCCAGCAGTGCTACAGGGATCCATGGCTACACCTTC.

This clone was counted a few times. This specimen includes other DNA sequences encoding the same CDR3. The chain is built from TRBV29-1 and TRBJ2-7; D gene uncertain. The germline V gene encodes CDR1 SQVTM and CDR2 ANQGSEA. The ends were cut back, 3 bases at V and 0 bases at J, with 6 bases in the middle. The CDR3 contains 12 residues. CDR3 amino acids: CSVEANSYEQYF. DNA for the CDR3: TGCAGCGTTGAGGCTAACTCCTACGAGCAGTACTTC.

This clone was seen more than once but under ten times. The chain joins TRBV2 to TRBJ2-7; 7 bases are a match to TRBD1. V lost 6 bases to trimming and J lost 2 bases; unmatched junction nucleotides: 10. Germline CDR1 reads SNHLY; CDR2 reads FYNNEI. CDR3 length: 15 amino acids. CDR3 DNA sequence: TGTGCCAGCAGATACGACAGGGCGGAGACCTACGAGCAGTACTTC. Amino acid sequence: CASRYDRAETYEQYF.

The chain recombines TRBV5-1 with TRBJ1-4; D perhaps matches TRBD1 (6 bases). The CDR3 length is 15 residues. Germline V gene sequence: CDR1 SGHRS, CDR2 YFSETQ. Trimming cost V 0 bases and J 6 bases, with 12 bases left between them. The CDR3 region is CASSLGWGLDEKLFF. CDR3 DNA sequence: TGCGCCAGCAGCTTGGGTTGGGGGCTGGATGAAAAACTGTTTTTT.

This clone came up a few times. The V call is TRBV29-1, the J call TRBJ2-2; the match to TRBD2 covers 8 bases. Germline-derived CDR1 and CDR2 are SQVTM and ANQGSEA. The ends lost 6 bases at V and 0 bases at J; junction bases unmatched: 6. The CDR3 loop spans 15 amino acids. For the CDR3, the DNA is TGCAGCGTACCAAGCGGGGGCACGAACACCGGGGAGCTGTTTTTT. It translates to CSVPSGGTNTGELFF.

The table lists this clone with a few counts. The gene calls are TRBV13 and TRBJ2-3; the D gene could be TRBD1 or TRBD2 (6 bases each). V was clipped by 1 base and J by 3 bases, with 11 bases between them. Germline CDR1 reads PRHDT; CDR2 reads FYEKMQ (reference sequence). CDR3 size: 15 residues. This chain's CDR3 is CASSLAGAVTDTQYF. The CDR3 coding sequence is TGTGCCAGCAGCTTAGCGGGGGCGGTAACAGATACGCAGTATTTT.

This clone was detected a few times. Additional DNA sequences in this sample encode the identical CDR3. The genes are TRBV7-2 and TRBJ2-3; D call uncertain. Trimming shortened V by 5 bases and J by 2 bases, and 5 bases separated the two germline ends. Germline CDR1 SGHTA, CDR2 FQGNSA. The CDR3 is made up of 12 amino acids. CDR3 nucleotide sequence: TGTGCCAGCAGCCCCTTCACAGATACGCAGTATTTT. Protein product: CASSPFTDTQYF.

The chain links TRBV29-1 to TRBJ1-6, with TRBD1 identical over 7 bases. J was trimmed by 10 bases and V by 6 bases; bases with no gene match: 9. Germline-derived CDR1 and CDR2 are SQVTM and ANQGSEA. CDR3 length: 13 residues. CDR3 region: CSVIDRVGSPLHF. DNA of the CDR3: TGCAGCGTCATTGACAGGGTAGGCTCACCCCTCCACTTT.

This chain joins TRBV9 and TRBJ1-1; D gene ambiguous. The CDR3 length is 13 residues. CDR1 SGDLS and CDR2 YYNGEE come from the germline V gene. V gave up 1 base and J gave up 1 base, with 5 bases separating them. The CDR3 DNA follows: TGTGCCAGCAGCGTAAGTGAGAACACTGAAGCTTTCTTT. The encoded protein is CASSVSENTEAFF.